The rows below give T cell receptor beta chains drawn from one sample of a study of T cell responses to AZD1222 COVID-19 vaccine. The data were produced by immunoSEQ multiplex PCR, yet TCRdb's version contains in-frame clones alone and is incomplete. The sample lists some 140,000 clones, 88% occurring once. The source material was peripheral blood, sampled on day 0 of AZD1222 vaccination. The receptors were sampled from an adult in good health. CDR3s include the opening cysteine and the closing phenylalanine or tryptophan. The D gene is left open where the match is weak. Part of the rows lack a size; the others show once, few, many or a class for expanded clones.

D gene	V gene	J gene	clone size	CDR3 DNA	CDR3 protein
-	TRBV11-2	TRBJ2-2	-	TGTGCCAGCAGCTTAGATCTGGTGGCAGTCGGGGAGCTGTTTTTT	CASSLDLVAVGELFF
TRBD2	TRBV7-2	TRBJ2-1	-	TGTGCCAGCAGCGGGCGGGGGGGCTATGAGCAGTTCTTC	CASSGRGGYEQFF
-	TRBV11-2	TRBJ2-2	-	TGTGCCAGCAGCCTATGGCCGGCCCCGGGGTTGTTTTTT	CASSLWPAPGLFF
-	TRBV7-2	TRBJ1-5	few	TGTGCCAGCAGCTTAGGTGGCGGCGCGAATCAGCCCCAGCATTTT	CASSLGGGANQPQHF
-	TRBV7-8	TRBJ2-7	-	TGTGCCAGCACCGCCGGGACAAGCTACGAGCAGTACTTC	CASTAGTSYEQYF
TRBD2	TRBV5-5	TRBJ2-7	-	TGTGCCAGCAGCTTGATAATAGCGGGGTCAGGAGAGCAGTACTTC	CASSLIIAGSGEQYF
-	TRBV6-6	TRBJ1-1	-	TGTGCCAGCAAACACCCGGGGGGGGACACTGAAGCTTTCTTT	CASKHPGGDTEAFF
TRBD1	TRBV7-9	TRBJ2-7	-	TGTGCCAGCAGCGTCACAGGGGGGACCTACGAGCAGTACTTC	CASSVTGGTYEQYF
-	TRBV11-2	TRBJ2-3	-	TGTGCCAGCAGCTTAGATCCCACAGGGCTAGCCGATACGCAGTATTTT	CASSLDPTGLADTQYF
-	TRBV5-6	TRBJ1-6	-	TGTGCCAGCAGCAACTATGGGGGGCTGGCTTCACCCCTCCACTTT	CASSNYGGLASPLHF
-	TRBV7-8	TRBJ1-5	-	TGTGCCAGCAGCTCAGGGAGAGGTCAAGGCCAGCCCCAGCATTTT	CASSSGRGQGQPQHF
TRBD1	TRBV6-5	TRBJ2-3	-	TGTGCCAGCAGACCGGACAGGCCAGGCACAGATACGCAGTATTTT	CASRPDRPGTDTQYF
-	TRBV28	TRBJ1-2	-	TGTGCCAGCAGTTTACCCGGGGCTTATGGCTACACCTTC	CASSLPGAYGYTF
-	TRBV5-1	TRBJ2-7	-	TGCGCCAGCAGCTTGGAGGGCCCCGCCGAGCAGTACTTC	CASSLEGPAEQYF
-	TRBV2	TRBJ1-3	few	TGTGCCAGCAGTGAAAGGACCGGTCCGGGATGGGCCATATATTTT	CASSERTGPGWAIYF
TRBD2	TRBV9	TRBJ2-2	-	TGTGCCAGCAGCGCAGATGGGCGGGGGTTCACCGGGGAGCTGTTTTTT	CASSADGRGFTGELFF
-	TRBV7-2	TRBJ1-2	-	TGTGCCAGCAGCTTAGTAATAGACCCCAACTATGGCTACACCTTC	CASSLVIDPNYGYTF
-	TRBV5-6	TRBJ1-4	once	TGTGCCAGCAGCTCGCGATTGGTCATGGAAAAACTGTTTTTT	CASSSRLVMEKLFF
TRBD1	TRBV6-5	TRBJ2-7	-	TGTGCCAGTCTAAGACAGGGGGCTAACTACGAGCAGTACTTC	CASLRQGANYEQYF
-	TRBV28	TRBJ1-5	-	TGTGCCAGCAGTTTAGGAGGGAACAATCAGCCCCAGCATTTT	CASSLGGNNQPQHF
-	TRBV7-9	TRBJ2-7	-	TGTGCCAGCAGCTTACGTGGCAGGGACTTACGAGAGCAGTACTTC	CASSLRGRDLREQYF
-	TRBV4-3	TRBJ2-1	-	TGCGCCAGCAGCCAGGACTCCAAGTTGGGGGATGAGCAGTTCTTC	CASSQDSKLGDEQFF
-	TRBV28	TRBJ1-2	-	TGTGCCAGCGGGAGGGAGGGAAACTATGGCTACACCTTC	CASGREGNYGYTF
TRBD1	TRBV5-1	TRBJ1-4	-	TGCGCCAGCAGCCCGGACAGGGTTGGCAATGAAAAACTGTTTTTT	CASSPDRVGNEKLFF
-	TRBV11-3	TRBJ2-5	-	TGTGCCAGCAGCTTAGGCGGGCTAAGTGGGGAGACCCAGTACTTC	CASSLGGLSGETQYF
-	TRBV5-1	TRBJ1-1	-	TGCGCCAGCAGCTTGGTGGGGGGGAACACTGAAGCTTTCTTT	CASSLVGGNTEAFF
TRBD2	TRBV7-2	TRBJ2-2	-	TGTGCCAGCAGCTTAGTACTCGCGGGGGGCCCCGGGACCGGGGAGCTGTTTTTT	CASSLVLAGGPGTGELFF
TRBD1	TRBV19	TRBJ1-5	-	TGTGCCACCTCGACAGGGGGCGTGAGCAATCAGCCCCAGCATTTT	CATSTGGVSNQPQHF
TRBD1	TRBV19	TRBJ1-1	-	TGTGCCAGTAGTACGGGACAGGGGTGGACTGAAGCTTTCTTT	CASSTGQGWTEAFF
-	TRBV11-1	TRBJ2-6	-	TGTGCCAGCAGCATCCAGGGATCCGGGGCCAACGTCCTGACTTTC	CASSIQGSGANVLTF
-	TRBV5-1	TRBJ1-1	-	TGCGCCAGCAGCCGCGAGGTTGACACTGAAGCTTTCTTT	CASSREVDTEAFF
-	TRBV19	TRBJ1-2	few	TGTGCCAGTACCCCCGGTGGGCAGGAAGGCTATGGCTACACCTTC	CASTPGGQEGYGYTF
-	TRBV10-2	TRBJ2-7	-	TGCGCCAGCGATCAGATAGAGCCACGATACGAGCAGTACTTC	CASDQIEPRYEQYF
-	TRBV27	TRBJ1-1	-	TGTGCCAGCAGTTTATCGCGGGGATTGGACACTGAAGCTTTCTTT	CASSLSRGLDTEAFF
-	TRBV12-3/TRBV12-4	TRBJ1-1	-	TGTGCCAGCAGTTCTACCCTAGGGACTGAAGCTTTCTTT	CASSSTLGTEAFF
-	TRBV3-1/TRBV3-2	TRBJ1-4	-	TGTGCCAGCAGCCAAGTTTGGGGCAGTAATGAAAAACTGTTTTTT	CASSQVWGSNEKLFF
-	TRBV18	TRBJ1-1	few	TGTGCCAGCTCCCGCGTGGAGGGGAACACTGAAGCTTTCTTT	CASSRVEGNTEAFF
-	TRBV14	TRBJ1-6	-	TGTGCCAGCAGCCAAGAATCCCAAGAACTCTGTCCCCTCCACTTT	CASSQESQELCPLHF
-	TRBV5-6	TRBJ1-1	-	TGTGCCAGCAGCTTGGAGTTGAACACTGAAGCTTTCTTT	CASSLELNTEAFF
-	TRBV6-6	TRBJ2-5	once	TGTGCCAGCAGTCTAGGGACCCGATTCCAAGAGACCCAGTACTTC	CASSLGTRFQETQYF
-	TRBV11-2	TRBJ1-5	-	TGTGCCAGCAGCCCTAACCTAGATCAGCCCCAGCATTTT	CASSPNLDQPQHF
-	TRBV7-2	TRBJ1-6	-	TGTGCCAGCAGCTTAGGCGGAGGGGTAAATTCACCCCTCCACTTT	CASSLGGGVNSPLHF
TRBD1	TRBV2	TRBJ1-5	-	TGTGCCAGCAGTGCACAGGGGTCCGGGCAGCCCCAGCATTTT	CASSAQGSGQPQHF